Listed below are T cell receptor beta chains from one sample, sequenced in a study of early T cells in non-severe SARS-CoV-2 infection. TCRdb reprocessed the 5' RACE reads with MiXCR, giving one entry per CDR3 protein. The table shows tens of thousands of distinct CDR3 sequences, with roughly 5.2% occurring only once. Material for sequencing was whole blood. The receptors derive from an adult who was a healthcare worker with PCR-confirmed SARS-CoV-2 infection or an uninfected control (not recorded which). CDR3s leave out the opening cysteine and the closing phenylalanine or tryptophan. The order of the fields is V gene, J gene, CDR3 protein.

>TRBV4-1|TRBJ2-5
ASSRGQGANEETQY
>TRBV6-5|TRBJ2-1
ASSRLAGRYNEQF
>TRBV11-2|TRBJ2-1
ASSFRDSNNEQF
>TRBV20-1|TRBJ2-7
SARADRGNYEQY
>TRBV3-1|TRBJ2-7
ASTLRQGAYEQY
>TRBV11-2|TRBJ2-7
ASSPFLGSGYEQY
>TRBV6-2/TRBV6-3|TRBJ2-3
ASSPTVTDTQY
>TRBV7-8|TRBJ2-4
ASSLAGSKNIQY
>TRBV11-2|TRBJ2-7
ASSGTSYEQY
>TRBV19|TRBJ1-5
ASSPQTAHQPQH
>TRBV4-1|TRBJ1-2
ASSQTGTGYGYT
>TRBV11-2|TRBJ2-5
ASSLTYTRETQY
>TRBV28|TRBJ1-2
ASSELRDTPYGYT
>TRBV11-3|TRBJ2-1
ASSFSRLASSYNEQF
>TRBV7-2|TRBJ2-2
ASSLRGGDPTGELF
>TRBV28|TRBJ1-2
ASSASGGFT
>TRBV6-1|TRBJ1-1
ASSPRGRIAEAF
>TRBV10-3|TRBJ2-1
AISEGDVLDEQF
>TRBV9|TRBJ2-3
ASSVLAGGLLTDTQY
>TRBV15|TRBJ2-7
ATSRAQGGYYEQY
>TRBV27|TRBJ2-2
ASRHPGTGELF
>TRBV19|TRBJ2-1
ASKSRSSYNEQF
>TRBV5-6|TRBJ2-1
ASSLDGRAHNEQF